This entry lists 22 T cell receptor beta chains sequenced from one sample in a study of T cell changes during pregnancy in multiple sclerosis. Using immunoSEQ multiplex PCR, the repertoire was profiled, and TCRdb retains in-frame clones only, with some absent. Among about 33,000 clones listed, about 91% were seen once. Sequencing was performed on CD4+ T cells from peripheral blood mononuclear cells, taken in the third trimester of pregnancy. These receptors all stem from a female donor in good health, enrolled as a control in a pregnancy study.

In this sample, this clone is medium-sized. CDR3 bases: TGTGCCAGCAGTTACCCGGGACAGGGTCACTATGGCTACACCTTC. Its protein product is CASSYPGQGHYGYTF. The chain recombines TRBV6-5 with TRBJ1-2, with 9 bases aligning to TRBD1. V lost 2 bases, J lost 3 bases, and 4 bases stayed unmatched. Per germline, CDR1 MNHEY and CDR2 SVGAGI. The CDR3 sequence is 15 residues long.

The chain joins TRBV6-4 to TRBJ2-3; 10 bases line up with TRBD2. The V segment lost 0 bases and the J segment 4 bases; nucleotides outside the gene matches: 1. The CDR3 has 15 residues. Per germline, CDR1 MRHNA and CDR2 SNTAGT. The CDR3 spells CASSDSSGGPDTQYF. The CDR3 DNA is TGTGCCAGCAGTGACTCTAGCGGGGGGCCAGATACGCAGTATTTT.

The chain has TRBV27 and TRBJ1-5; D perhaps matches TRBD1 (5 bases). V lost 2 bases and J 2 bases, leaving 7 bases between the germline ends. CDR3 length equals 14 residues. Germline values: CDR1 MNHEY, CDR2 SMNVEV (reference sequence). The CDR3, as DNA: TGTGCCAGCAGTTTAGGGGGGGGCAATCAGCCCCAGCATTTT. Translation: CASSLGGGNQPQHF.

The chain carries TRBV7-2 and TRBJ2-3, with D uncertain. V was cut by 5 bases and J by 0 bases, with 12 bases left in between. CDR1 is SGHTA, CDR2 FQGNSA, per germline. The CDR3 is 15 residues long. The CDR3 is CASSPAYLSTDTQYF. The CDR3 DNA follows: TGTGCCAGCAGCCCCGCCTACCTCAGCACAGATACGCAGTATTTT.

V usage is TRBV5-4 and J usage is TRBJ2-5; 13 nucleotides align to TRBD2. Per the germline V gene, CDR1 is SGHNT and CDR2 is YYREEE (reference sequence). This CDR3 is 16 amino acids long. V dropped 7 bases and J dropped 4; count of bases not matched to a gene: 10. CDR3: CASRLMTSGGTETQYF. The CDR3 DNA is TGTGCCAGCCGCCTCATGACTAGCGGGGGGACAGAGACCCAGTACTTC. The full variable domain, in which reference TRBV5-4 and TRBJ2-5 provide the parts outside the CDR3, is ETGVTQSPTHLIKTRGQQVTLRCSSQSGHNTVSWYQQALGQGPQFIFQYYREEENGRGNFPPRFSGLQFPNYSSELNVNALELDDSALYLCASRLMTSGGTETQYFGPGTRLLVL.

CDR3 coding DNA: TGTGCCAGCAGCTTACCAGGACAGGGTTACGGCTACACCTTC. It codes for CASSLPGQGYGYTF. The chain is built from TRBV5-4 and TRBJ1-2, with 8 nucleotides matching TRBD1. From germline, CDR1 is SGHNT and CDR2 YYREEE (reference sequence). This CDR3 is 14 amino acids long. V gave up 2 bases and J gave up 8 bases; unmatched junction bases: 8.

The V call is TRBV2, the J call TRBJ1-5, with TRBD1 identical over 8 bases. The CDR3 totals 15 residues. Per the germline V gene, CDR1 is SNHLY and CDR2 is FYNNEI. V was pared by 4 bases and J by 3 bases, with 5 bases of the junction left unmatched. CDR3 sequence (DNA): TGTGCCAGCAGTGCCCGGACAGGGTACAATCAGCCCCAGCATTTT. Protein product: CASSARTGYNQPQHF.

The sample holds a few counts of this clone. Given the absence of the conserved phenylalanine or tryptophan at the CDR3 end, a read error is likely. Because the CDR3's place on the DNA is in doubt, the DNA is left out and the CDR3 is given as listed by TCRdb. J is TRBJ1-3 and V is TRBV16. Including both end residues, the CDR3 is 10 amino acids long. Germline CDR1 and CDR2: KGHSY and FQNENV. CDR3 protein: CASSLSLLAA.

The chain combines TRBV28 with TRBJ2-6, with 8 positions matching TRBD1. Trimming removed 4 bases from V and 2 bases from J; junction bases left unmatched: 4. Per germline, CDR1 MDHEN and CDR2 SYDVKM. The CDR3 consists of 16 residues. The CDR3, as DNA: TGTGCCAGCAGTTCTTTCAGGGGGCCTGGGGCCAACGTCCTGACTTTC. This codes for CASSSFRGPGANVLTF. Full variable domain (outside the CDR3, taken from reference TRBV28 and TRBJ2-6): DVKVTQSSRYLVKRTGEKVFLECVQDMDHENMFWYRQDPGLGLRLIYFSYDVKMKEKGDIPEGYSVSREKKERFSLILESASTNQTSMYLCASSSFRGPGANVLTFGAGSRLTVL.

The chain links TRBV28 to TRBJ2-3; TRBD2 aligns across 10 bases. J lost 1 base, V lost 4 bases, and 23 bases had no gene match. Germline V gives CDR1 MDHEN, CDR2 SYDVKM. CDR3 length equals 22 residues. The CDR3 loop reads CASSYFSLAGETPGGRTDTQYF. The DNA for the CDR3 is TGTGCCAGCAGTTACTTTTCGCTAGCGGGAGAGACCCCTGGGGGCCGCACAGATACGCAGTATTTT.

The chain is built from TRBV30 and TRBJ2-1, with D maybe TRBD1 (5 bases). The V gene lost 0 bases and the J gene lost 9 bases, with 6 bases spanning the gap. Looked up from germline, CDR1 is GTSNPN and CDR2 is SVGIG (reference sequence). This CDR3 spans 11 amino acids. CDR3 residues: CAWSVGAEQFF. The CDR3 nucleotides read TGTGCCTGGAGTGTAGGGGCTGAGCAGTTCTTC.

This chain links TRBV4-1 with TRBJ2-1, with D maybe TRBD1 (6 bases). The CDR3 consists of 16 residues. The germline CDR1 and CDR2 sequences are MGHRA and YSYEKL. Trimming stripped 1 base from V and 1 base from J, with 11 bases between. In DNA, the CDR3 is TGCGCCAGCAGCCAAGCTCCGGGACAATCCTACAATGAGCAGTTCTTC. It codes for CASSQAPGQSYNEQFF.

This clone was found once. The chain has TRBV19 and TRBJ2-7; D is undetermined. CDR3 length equals 13 residues. V was clipped by 5 bases and J by 2 bases, with 10 bases between them. CDR1 and CDR2 (germline): LNHDA, SQIVND (reference sequence). The CDR3, as DNA: TGTGCCAGTAGTGGCATTGGCCCCTACGAGCAGTACTTC. Protein product: CASSGIGPYEQYF.

The chain joins TRBV5-6 to TRBJ1-2; D uncertain. The CDR3 loop spans 17 amino acids. V was trimmed by 0 bases and J by 7 bases, leaving 22 bases between them. Germline V lookup: CDR1 SGHDT, CDR2 YYEEEE. The CDR3 DNA follows: TGTGCCAGCAGCTTGGGTCTGCTCATGGGAGCCACGCGTGGCTACACCTTC. It codes for CASSLGLLMGATRGYTF.

J is TRBJ2-7 and V is TRBV27, with D tentatively TRBD1 (6 bases). There are 14 residues in the CDR3. Per germline, CDR1 MNHEY and CDR2 SMNVEV (reference sequence). Deletions cut 2 bases from V and 2 bases from J, with 10 bases between. The CDR3 reads CASSLPGQTYEQYF. CDR3 nucleotide sequence: TGTGCCAGCAGTTTACCCGGACAGACCTACGAGCAGTACTTC.

This rearrangement joins TRBV6-5 to TRBJ2-5, with 10 bases fitting TRBD2. Judging by the DNA end, TRBJ2-7 fits better; the J call may be wrong. Germline-derived CDR1 and CDR2 are MNHEY and SVGAGI. The CDR3 length is 14 residues. Here the CDR3 reads CASSQKAGGGEQYF. CDR3 coding DNA: TGTGCCAGCAGCCAGAAAGCGGGAGGGGGCGAGCAGTACTTC.

V gene TRBV28 combines with J gene TRBJ2-7; 7 bases match TRBD2. After removal of 6 bases from V and 2 bases from J, the junction contained 10 bases not matched to a gene. Germline assignment: CDR1 MDHEN and CDR2 SYDVKM. This CDR3 region has 15 residues. The CDR3: CASSRRGTATYEQYF. The CDR3 DNA reads as TGTGCCAGCAGCCGGCGGGGGACGGCGACCTACGAGCAGTACTTC.

A few counts support this clone. The V and J genes are TRBV4-3 and TRBJ2-1; D remains ambiguous. Trimming pared 0 bases from V and 5 bases from J, leaving 8 bases between. This CDR3 is built from 14 residues. From germline, CDR1 is LGHNA and CDR2 YSLEER. The CDR3 spells CASSQDVQNNEQFF. The CDR3 nucleotides read TGCGCCAGCAGCCAAGATGTCCAGAACAATGAGCAGTTCTTC.

The chain recombines TRBV4-1 with TRBJ2-3; the D gene is possibly TRBD2 (5 bases). V lost 1 base and J lost 1, with 6 bases in between. CDR1 is MGHRA and CDR2 is YSYEKL in the germline V gene. The CDR3 spans 14 residues. In DNA, the CDR3 is TGCGCCAGCAGCCAAGCGAGGGGCACAGATACGCAGTATTTT. This translates into CASSQARGTDTQYF.

The V call is TRBV19, the J call TRBJ2-1, with 9 bases identical to TRBD1. Germline V gives CDR1 LNHDA, CDR2 SQIVND (reference sequence). Trimming took 5 bases from V and 1 from J; bases not matched to a gene: 6. This CDR3 contains 16 residues. CDR3 DNA sequence: TGTGCCAGTAGTCTGCCGGGACAGGGATCCTACAATGAGCAGTTCTTC. It translates to CASSLPGQGSYNEQFF.

The gene calls are TRBV28 and TRBJ1-1, with D unclear. This CDR3 comprises 13 residues. CDR1 and CDR2 (germline): MDHEN, SYDVKM. V was shortened by 8 bases and J by 0 bases, with 10 bases between the two germline ends. The CDR3 DNA sequence: TGTGCCAGCCAGGAGGATTTGAACACTGAAGCTTTCTTT. Translating it yields CASQEDLNTEAFF.

The chain links TRBV7-2 to TRBJ2-3; D might be TRBD2 (7 bases). This CDR3 is 17 amino acids long. CDR1 is SGHTA and CDR2 is FQGNSA in the germline V gene. Trimming pared 5 bases from V and 3 bases from J, leaving 21 bases between. CDR3 amino acids: CASSAGWGRGSTDTQYF. The DNA for the CDR3 is TGTGCCAGCAGCGCGGGATGGGGGCGGGGGTCTACAGATACGCAGTATTTT.